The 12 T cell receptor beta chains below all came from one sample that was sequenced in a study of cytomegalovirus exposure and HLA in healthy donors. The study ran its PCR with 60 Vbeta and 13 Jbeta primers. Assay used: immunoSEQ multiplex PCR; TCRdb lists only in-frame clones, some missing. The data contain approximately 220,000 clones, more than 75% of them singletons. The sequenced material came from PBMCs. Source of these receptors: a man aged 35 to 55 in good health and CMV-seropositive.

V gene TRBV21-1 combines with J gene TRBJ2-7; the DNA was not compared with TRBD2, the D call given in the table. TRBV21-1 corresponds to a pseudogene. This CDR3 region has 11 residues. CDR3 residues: CASGLCYEQYF. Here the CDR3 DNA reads TGTGCCAGCGGACTTTGTTACGAGCAGTACTTC.

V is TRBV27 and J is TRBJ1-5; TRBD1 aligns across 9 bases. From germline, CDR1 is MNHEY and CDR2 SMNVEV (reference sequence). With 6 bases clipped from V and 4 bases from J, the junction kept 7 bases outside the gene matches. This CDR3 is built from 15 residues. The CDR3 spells CASRASGTGNQPQHF. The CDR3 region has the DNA TGTGCCAGCAGGGCCTCCGGGACAGGGAATCAGCCCCAGCATTTT.

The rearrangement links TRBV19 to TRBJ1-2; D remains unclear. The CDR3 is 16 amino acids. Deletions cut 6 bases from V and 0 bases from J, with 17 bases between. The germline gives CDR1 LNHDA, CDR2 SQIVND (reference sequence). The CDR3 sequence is CASREEGTGANYGYTF. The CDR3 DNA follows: TGTGCCAGTAGGGAAGAGGGAACGGGAGCTAACTATGGCTACACCTTC.

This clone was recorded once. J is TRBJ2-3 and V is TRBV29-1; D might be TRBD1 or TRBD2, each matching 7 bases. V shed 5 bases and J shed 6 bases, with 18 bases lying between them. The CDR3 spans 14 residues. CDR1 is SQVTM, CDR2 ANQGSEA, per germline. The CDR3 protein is CSVQGGGSKDTQYF. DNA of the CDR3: TGCAGCGTTCAAGGGGGCGGGAGTAAGGATACGCAGTATTTT.

The CDR3 is CASSPRQRDTDTQYF. The DNA for the CDR3 is TGTGCCAGCAGTCCACGCCAGCGTGACACAGATACGCAGTATTTT. The chain employs TRBV2 and TRBJ2-3; D uncertain. V lost 5 bases and J 2 bases, leaving 14 bases between the germline ends. The CDR3 has 15 residues. CDR1 SNHLY and CDR2 FYNNEI come from the germline V gene. The variable domain in full, completed from reference TRBV2 and TRBJ2-3, reads EPEVTQTPSHQVTQMGQEVILRCVPISNHLYFYWYRQILGQKVEFLVSFYNNEISEKSEIFDDQFSVERPDGSNFTLKIRSTKLEDSAMYFCASSPRQRDTDTQYFGPGTRLTVL.

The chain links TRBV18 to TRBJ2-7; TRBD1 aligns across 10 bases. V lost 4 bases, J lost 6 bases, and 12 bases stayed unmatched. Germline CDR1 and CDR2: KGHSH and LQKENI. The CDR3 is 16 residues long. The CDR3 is CASSLPGQGMYGEQYF. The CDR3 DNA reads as TGTGCCAGCTCACTGCCGGGACAGGGGATGTACGGCGAGCAGTACTTC.

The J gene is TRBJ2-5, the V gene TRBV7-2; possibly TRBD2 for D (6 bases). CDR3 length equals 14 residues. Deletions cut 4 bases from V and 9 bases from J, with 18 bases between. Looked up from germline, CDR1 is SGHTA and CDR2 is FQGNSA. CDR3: CASSSQRAGRAQYF. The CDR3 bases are TGTGCCAGCAGCTCCCAGCGGGCTGGGCGGGCCCAGTACTTC.

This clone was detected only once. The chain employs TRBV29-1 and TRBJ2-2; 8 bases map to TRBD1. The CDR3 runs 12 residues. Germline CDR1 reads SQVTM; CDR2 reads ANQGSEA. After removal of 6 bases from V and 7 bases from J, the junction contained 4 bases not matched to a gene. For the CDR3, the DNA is TGCAGCGTCCAGGGGGCGTTCGGGGAGCTGTTTTTT. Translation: CSVQGAFGELFF.

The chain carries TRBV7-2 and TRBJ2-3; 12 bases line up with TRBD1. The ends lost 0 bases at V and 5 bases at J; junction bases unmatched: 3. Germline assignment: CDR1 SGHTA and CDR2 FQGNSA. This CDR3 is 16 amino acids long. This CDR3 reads CASSLAGTGGGDTQYF. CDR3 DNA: TGTGCCAGCAGCTTAGCGGGGACAGGGGGCGGAGATACGCAGTATTTT.

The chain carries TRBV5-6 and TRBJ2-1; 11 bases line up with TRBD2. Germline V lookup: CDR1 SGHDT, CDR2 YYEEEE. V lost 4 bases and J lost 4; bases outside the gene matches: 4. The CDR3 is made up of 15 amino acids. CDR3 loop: CASSGRLAGYNEQFF. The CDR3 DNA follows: TGTGCCAGCAGCGGACGACTAGCGGGATACAATGAGCAGTTCTTC. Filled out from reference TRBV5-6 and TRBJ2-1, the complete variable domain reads DAGVTQSPTHLIKTRGQQVTLRCSPKSGHDTVSWYQQALGQGPQFIFQYYEEEERQRGNFPDRFSGHQFPNYSSELNVNALLLGDSALYLCASSGRLAGYNEQFFGPGTRLTVL.

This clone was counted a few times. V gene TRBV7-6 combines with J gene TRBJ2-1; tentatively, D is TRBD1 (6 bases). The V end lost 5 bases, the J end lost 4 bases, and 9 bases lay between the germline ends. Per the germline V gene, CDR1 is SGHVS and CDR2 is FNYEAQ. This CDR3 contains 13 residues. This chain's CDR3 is CASSRQEYNEQFF. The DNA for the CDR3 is TGTGCCAGCAGCCGACAGGAATACAATGAGCAGTTCTTC.

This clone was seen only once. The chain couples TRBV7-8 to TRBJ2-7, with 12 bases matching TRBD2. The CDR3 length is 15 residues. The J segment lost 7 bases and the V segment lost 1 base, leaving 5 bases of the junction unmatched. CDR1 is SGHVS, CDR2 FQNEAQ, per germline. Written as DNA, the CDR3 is TGTGCCAGCAGCTTAGGACTAGCGGGAGTGCGGGAGCAGTACTTC. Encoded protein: CASSLGLAGVREQYF.